These T cell receptor beta chains were read from a single sample in a study of blood T cell repertoires in COVID-19. Here immunoSEQ multiplex PCR was the method, and the copy in TCRdb shows in-frame clones only, minus some. The table includes 200,000 to 250,000 clones, under 90% detected once. Input material: peripheral blood. These receptors were taken from a young man with active or convalescent COVID-19. CDR3s include the opening cysteine and the closing phenylalanine or tryptophan. A D gene is named only where the DNA matches it firmly. The size field is filled for only some rows; it gives once, few, many or a size class.

D gene | J gene | V gene | clone size | CDR3 DNA | CDR3 protein
NA | TRBJ2-7 | TRBV4-1 | once | TGCGCCAGCAGCCAAGTCGACCAGACGGGTTACGAGCAGTACTTC | CASSQVDQTGYEQYF
NA | TRBJ2-7 | TRBV5-6 | NA | TGTGCCAGCAGCCTCACTAGCAGCAAGTACGAGCAGTACTTC | CASSLTSSKYEQYF
TRBD1 | TRBJ2-3 | TRBV15 | NA | TGTGCCACCAGCGGGGACAGGGGGCCAGATACGCAGTATTTT | CATSGDRGPDTQYF
NA | TRBJ2-7 | TRBV19 | NA | TGTGCCAGAAGGGGGGGTGGCTGGCAGTACTTC | CARRGGGWQYF
TRBD1 | TRBJ2-5 | TRBV5-4 | NA | TGTGCCAGCAGCTCGCCCGGGACAGAAGGCCTGGAGACCCAGTACTTC | CASSSPGTEGLETQYF
TRBD1 | TRBJ2-1 | TRBV29-1 | NA | TGCAGCGTTGAAGATCCGGACAGGGGGTTCTACAATGAGCAGTTCTTC | CSVEDPDRGFYNEQFF
NA | TRBJ2-1 | TRBV4-1 | NA | TGCGCCAGCAGCCAAGAATTACCGGCAGGGGTCGATGAGCAGTTCTTC | CASSQELPAGVDEQFF
NA | TRBJ1-2 | TRBV28 | NA | TGTGCCAGCACCCCTGGGGAGGGGCTGGCTGGCACCTTC | CASTPGEGLAGTF
NA | TRBJ1-1 | TRBV4-2 | NA | TGTGCCAGCAGCCAAGATCAGGGATTCACTGAAGCTTTCTTT | CASSQDQGFTEAFF
TRBD2 | TRBJ2-3 | TRBV30 | NA | TGTGCCTGGATCCCTGAGCGGGAGGGAAGTACAGATACGCAGTATTTT | CAWIPEREGSTDTQYF
TRBD2 | TRBJ2-3 | TRBV27 | NA | TGTGCCAGCAGGGGAAGAAGACTAGCGGCCACAGATACGCAGTATTTT | CASRGRRLAATDTQYF
NA | TRBJ1-5 | TRBV27 | NA | TGTGCCAGCAGTTTAATCACAGGAAATCAGCCCCAGCATTTT | CASSLITGNQPQHF
NA | TRBJ1-2 | TRBV15 | NA | TGTGCCACCAGCAGAGAAGGGGAACCTCGCAGAGATGGCTACACCTTC | CATSREGEPRRDGYTF
TRBD2 | TRBJ2-7 | TRBV29-1 | NA | TGCAGCGCGTCCCTAGCGGGATCCTACGAGCAGTACTTC | CSASLAGSYEQYF
TRBD2 | TRBJ2-5 | TRBV5-4 | NA | TGTGCCAGCAGCTTAGTGAGCGGGGGGTATCAAGAGACCCAGTACTTC | CASSLVSGGYQETQYF
TRBD2 | TRBJ2-7 | TRBV4-1 | once | TGCGCCAGCAGCCAAGGTCCTAGCGGGCCCTCCTACGAGCAGTACTTC | CASSQGPSGPSYEQYF
TRBD2 | TRBJ2-7 | TRBV20-1 | NA | TGCAGTGCAGGGACGGGAGGGTACTTC | CSAGTGGYF
NA | TRBJ2-5 | TRBV3-1/TRBV3-2 | NA | TGTGCCAGCAGCCAAGGGGCTGGGGGGTTTCAGACCCAGTACTTC | CASSQGAGGFQTQYF
NA | TRBJ2-7 | TRBV28 | NA | TGTGCCAGCACCTTAGGCGGCGGGGGCGCCGACTACGAGCAGTACTTC | CASTLGGGGADYEQYF
NA | TRBJ2-4 | TRBV7-2 | NA | TGTGCCAGCAGCCCCCCGGGGGAGGCCAAAAACATTCAGTACTTC | CASSPPGEAKNIQYF
TRBD1 | TRBJ2-1 | TRBV27 | NA | TGTGCCAGCAGTTCCCGGACAGGGGGCTACAATGAGCAGTTCTTC | CASSSRTGGYNEQFF
TRBD1 | TRBJ1-2 | TRBV30 | NA | TGTGCCTGGAGTCCCCAGAGGACAGGATATGGCTACACCTTC | CAWSPQRTGYGYTF
TRBD1 | TRBJ2-7 | TRBV19 | NA | TGTGCCAGCCCTTGGGACAGTACTTACGAGCAGTACTTC | CASPWDSTYEQYF
TRBD1 | TRBJ2-3 | TRBV25-1 | NA | TGTGCCAGCAGCCCAGGGGGCGGGAGCACAGATACGCAGTATTTT | CASSPGGGSTDTQYF
TRBD1 | TRBJ2-5 | TRBV19 | NA | TGTGCCAGTAGTCGAAAGGGGGCAGAAGAGACCCAGTACTTC | CASSRKGAEETQYF
NA | TRBJ2-7 | TRBV23-1 | NA | TGCGCCAGCAGTCCCCCCGGGGGAAGGGACGAGCAGTACTTC | CASSPPGGRDEQYF
NA | TRBJ1-5 | TRBV7-2 | NA | TGTGCCAGCAGCTTAGCGGGCAGACAAAATCAGCCCCAGCATTTT | CASSLAGRQNQPQHF
TRBD1 | TRBJ2-2 | TRBV28 | NA | TGTGCCAGCAGTTCAAGACAGGGTTTGAGCACCGGGGAGCTGTTTTTT | CASSSRQGLSTGELFF
NA | TRBJ2-7 | TRBV6-1 | NA | TGTGCCAGCAGTGAGGTCGACAGGAGCTCCTACGAGCAGTACTTC | CASSEVDRSSYEQYF
NA | TRBJ1-1 | TRBV6-6 | NA | TGTGCCAGCAGTTACTCGACCACAGTGGGGAACACTGAAGCTTTCTTT | CASSYSTTVGNTEAFF
TRBD1 | TRBJ1-4 | TRBV3-1/TRBV3-2 | NA | TGTGCCAGCAGCCCAGACAGGGTACAAGAAAAACTGTTTTTT | CASSPDRVQEKLFF
NA | TRBJ2-1 | TRBV5-4 | NA | TGTGCCAGCTCATCATCACGGGGTGAGCAGTTCTTC | CASSSSRGEQFF
TRBD2 | TRBJ2-1 | TRBV7-3 | NA | TGTGCCAGCAGCTCAACCGGGACTAGAACCAATGAGCAGTTCTTC | CASSSTGTRTNEQFF
NA | TRBJ1-1 | TRBV5-1 | NA | TGCGCCAGCAGCTCGACAGCACGTAACACTGAAGCTTTCTTT | CASSSTARNTEAFF
NA | TRBJ1-4 | TRBV29-1 | NA | TGCAGCGCCCGACAGTCAACTAATGAAAAACTGTTTTTT | CSARQSTNEKLFF
NA | TRBJ1-6 | TRBV2 | NA | TGTGCCAGCAGTTCACAGGGCTCGAATTCACCCCTCCACTTT | CASSSQGSNSPLHF
TRBD1 | TRBJ1-4 | TRBV6-1 | NA | TGTGCCAGCAGTGGACCACCCGGGACAGGGGGTGAAAAACTGTTTTTT | CASSGPPGTGGEKLFF
NA | TRBJ2-3 | TRBV9 | NA | TGTGCCAGCAGCTTCCAGACTAGGCCGTCTAGCACAGATACGCAGTATTTT | CASSFQTRPSSTDTQYF
NA | TRBJ1-4 | TRBV4-1 | NA | TGCGCCAGCAGCCAAGGGGAGAGAAGTGAAAAACTGTTTTTT | CASSQGERSEKLFF
NA | TRBJ1-1 | TRBV19 | NA | TGTGCCAGTAGTACCCTCACCGGGACAAAGAGAGGTAACACTGAAGCTTTCTTT | CASSTLTGTKRGNTEAFF
NA | TRBJ1-4 | TRBV7-6 | NA | TGTGCCAGCAGCTTAATGCAGGGAAGGAATGAAAAACTGTTTTTT | CASSLMQGRNEKLFF
NA | TRBJ1-1 | TRBV5-1 | NA | TGCGCCAGCAGCTCGCTCGGGGCGGGGGACACTGAAGCTTTCTTT | CASSSLGAGDTEAFF
TRBD2 | TRBJ2-4 | TRBV4-1 | NA | TGCGCCAGCAGCCCGGGGACTAGCGGGGGGGTGGCCAAAAACATTCAGTACTTC | CASSPGTSGGVAKNIQYF
NA | TRBJ2-1 | TRBV27 | once | TGTGCCAGCAGTTCCTCGGTGAGCTCCTACAATGAGCAGTTCTTC | CASSSSVSSYNEQFF
NA | TRBJ1-6 | TRBV7-9 | NA | TGTGCCAGCAGCTTTTACAGAAATTCACCCCTCCACTTT | CASSFYRNSPLHF
TRBD1 | TRBJ2-7 | TRBV28 | NA | TGTGCCAGCAGTTTGAATGGACAGGGGCGCCACGAGCAGTACTTC | CASSLNGQGRHEQYF